A selection of T cell receptor beta chains follows, all from one sample in a study of T cell responses to AZD1222 COVID-19 vaccine. Repertoires were generated with immunoSEQ multiplex PCR, while TCRdb's copy carries only in-frame clones and drops some. The sample has around 140,000 clones, 92% seen once; the top ten hold about 3.7%. The sequences come from peripheral blood, collected on day 0 of AZD1222 vaccination. The receptor source for this set is an adult in good health. CDR3s include the opening cysteine and the closing phenylalanine or tryptophan. The D gene is left open where the match is weak. Rows give clone size only sometimes, using once, few, many, or a class for an expanded clone.

NA,NA,16,TRBV15,TRBJ1-1,CATSRDGGLGWTEAFF,TGTGCCACCAGCAGAGATGGGGGGCTAGGGTGGACTGAAGCTTTCTTT
NA,NA,16,TRBV10-3,TRBJ1-2,CAISGTLRTANYGYTF,TGTGCCATCAGTGGTACGCTTCGGACGGCGAACTATGGCTACACCTTC
NA,NA,11,TRBV6-4,TRBJ2-5,CASRARETQYF,TGTGCCAGCAGGGCCAGAGAGACCCAGTACTTC
TRBD2,NA,16,TRBV7-2,TRBJ2-1,CASSLVPAGGPGEQFF,TGTGCCAGCAGCTTAGTACCAGCGGGAGGGCCGGGGGAGCAGTTCTTC
NA,NA,15,TRBV29-1,TRBJ2-4,CSVEETGRGKNIQYF,TGCAGCGTTGAAGAGACAGGTCGGGGCAAAAACATTCAGTACTTC
NA,NA,15,TRBV5-5,TRBJ2-7,CASSGLGGASYEQYF,TGTGCCAGCAGCGGTTTAGGGGGGGCATCCTACGAGCAGTACTTC
TRBD1,few,13,TRBV9,TRBJ1-2,CASSDRDSRGYTF,TGTGCCAGCAGCGACCGGGACAGCCGTGGCTACACCTTC
NA,NA,15,TRBV2,TRBJ1-5,CASSVATVENQPQHF,TGTGCCAGCAGTGTGGCGACGGTCGAAAATCAGCCCCAGCATTTT
TRBD2,once,16,TRBV30,TRBJ2-2,CAWSELAGGVTGELFF,TGTGCCTGGAGTGAACTAGCGGGAGGGGTAACCGGGGAGCTGTTTTTT
TRBD1,NA,19,TRBV14,TRBJ2-7,CASSQDRPKGQGANYEQYF,TGTGCCAGCAGCCAAGACCGGCCGAAGGGACAGGGGGCGAACTACGAGCAGTACTTC
NA,NA,14,TRBV5-1,TRBJ2-3,CASSLKGATDTQYF,TGCGCCAGCAGCTTGAAAGGGGCCACAGATACGCAGTATTTT
TRBD1,NA,17,TRBV7-8,TRBJ1-5,CASSPSPGQDSNQPQHF,TGTGCCAGCAGCCCTTCACCCGGACAGGATAGCAATCAGCCCCAGCATTTT
TRBD1,NA,15,TRBV11-2,TRBJ1-1,CASSYRTGRATEAFF,TGTGCCAGCAGCTACCGGACAGGGAGGGCGACTGAAGCTTTCTTT
NA,NA,14,TRBV6-5,TRBJ1-2,CASSLTWRDYGYTF,TGTGCCAGCAGCCTTACGTGGAGGGACTATGGCTACACCTTC
NA,NA,14,TRBV5-4,TRBJ1-2,CASSHDLGDYGYTF,TGTGCCAGCAGCCATGACCTTGGGGACTATGGCTACACCTTC
NA,NA,15,TRBV3-1/TRBV3-2,TRBJ1-5,CASSQVRDSNQPQHF,TGTGCCAGCAGCCAAGTCAGAGATAGCAATCAGCCCCAGCATTTT
NA,once,14,TRBV7-9,TRBJ2-7,CASSLEGRPGEQYF,TGTGCCAGCAGCTTAGAAGGGCGGCCGGGGGAGCAGTACTTC
NA,NA,15,TRBV10-3,TRBJ1-6,CAISDRTGTNSPLHF,TGTGCCATCAGTGACCGAACAGGGACGAATTCACCCCTCCACTTT
TRBD2,NA,15,TRBV19,TRBJ2-1,CASSTIAGVGNEQFF,TGTGCCAGTAGTACCATAGCGGGAGTGGGGAATGAGCAGTTCTTC
NA,NA,14,TRBV5-1,TRBJ2-1,CASSSSRVYTEQFF,TGCGCCAGCAGCTCGTCTAGGGTCTACACTGAGCAGTTCTTC
TRBD2,NA,14,TRBV29-1,TRBJ2-1,CSVARTSGYNEQFF,TGCAGCGTTGCCCGGACTAGCGGGTACAATGAGCAGTTCTTC
NA,NA,16,TRBV18,TRBJ2-1,CASSPTGAVSYNEQFF,TGTGCCAGCTCACCTACCGGAGCGGTCTCCTACAATGAGCAGTTCTTC
NA,NA,11,TRBV19,TRBJ2-2,CASSRAGELFF,TGTGCCAGTAGCCGGGCAGGGGAGCTGTTTTTT
NA,NA,12,TRBV5-6,TRBJ1-1,CATPVRNAEAFF,TGTGCCACCCCGGTAAGGAACGCTGAAGCTTTCTTT
TRBD1,NA,11,TRBV20-1,TRBJ2-1,CSARTGAEQFF,TGCAGTGCTAGAACAGGGGCTGAGCAGTTCTTC
NA,NA,11,TRBV11-2,TRBJ1-3,CASTERNTIYF,TGTGCCAGCACTGAAAGAAACACCATATATTTT
NA,NA,13,TRBV12-3/TRBV12-4,TRBJ2-7,CASSFGPTYEQYF,TGTGCCAGCAGTTTCGGACCGACCTACGAGCAGTACTTC
TRBD1,NA,16,TRBV5-1,TRBJ1-1,CASSLGTGGRTHSAFF,TGCGCCAGCAGCTTGGGGACAGGCGGGAGGACACATTCGGCTTTCTTT
TRBD2,NA,14,TRBV19,TRBJ2-3,CASSIGLAANTQYF,TGTGCCAGTAGTATCGGACTAGCGGCTAATACGCAGTATTTT
NA,once,16,TRBV3-1/TRBV3-2,TRBJ1-6,CASSQVLGRDNSPLHF,TGTGCCAGCAGCCAAGTTCTTGGACGGGATAATTCACCCCTCCACTTT
TRBD1,once,16,TRBV11-2,TRBJ2-3,CASSLAGGANTDTQYF,TGTGCCAGCAGCTTGGCAGGGGGCGCGAACACAGATACGCAGTATTTT
NA,NA,12,TRBV19,TRBJ2-7,CASLSQSYEQYF,TGTGCCAGTCTATCCCAATCCTACGAGCAGTACTTC
NA,NA,19,TRBV5-5,TRBJ1-5,CASSLYGRAVGGSNQPQHF,TGTGCCAGCAGCTTGTACGGCAGGGCGGTTGGAGGGAGCAATCAGCCCCAGCATTTT
NA,NA,15,TRBV7-6,TRBJ1-5,CASSPRGGQGQPQHF,TGTGCCAGCAGCCCGAGGGGAGGACAAGGTCAGCCCCAGCATTTT
TRBD2,NA,14,TRBV7-3,TRBJ2-1,CASSPRLAGSEQFF,TGTGCCAGCAGCCCCCGACTAGCGGGAAGTGAGCAGTTCTTC
NA,NA,13,TRBV5-1,TRBJ1-2,CASSLRDTYGYTF,TGCGCCAGCAGCTTGAGGGACACCTATGGCTACACCTTC
TRBD2,once,15,TRBV3-1/TRBV3-2,TRBJ2-7,CASSQSPGGPYEQYF,TGTGCCAGCAGCCAAAGTCCGGGAGGGCCTTACGAGCAGTACTTC